These 2 T cell receptor beta chains originate from one sample sequenced in a study of CD8+ T cells in alopecia areata. Cell sorting was performed on pooled cutaneous lymph node cells with CD4, CD8alpha, NKG2D, NKG2ACE and other markers. Following RNA extraction, reverse transcription yielded cDNA that acted as the sequencing template. Libraries were prepared by immunoSEQ multiplex PCR; TCRdb keeps only in-frame clonotypes and omits some of them. The sample lists approximately 280,000 clones, none appearing once, the ten largest making up less than 1.5%. Input material: CD4+ T cells sorted from a lymph node. Receptors originate from a C3H/HeJ mouse with alopecia areata. Strain haplotype at MHC: H2-k.

The sample holds many counts of this clone. Gene names are the mouse ones. Sequencing ends 4 residues short of the CDR3 end; the germline J gene provides the rest. The genes are TRBV14 and TRBJ2-5; TRBD1 aligns across 8 bases. Germline V lookup: CDR1 SGHDT, CDR2 FRDEAV. This CDR3 region has 13 residues. CDR3 sequence reads: CASSPTGVDTQYF. CDR3 DNA (partial): TGTGCCAGCAGTCCGACAGGGGTAGAC.

About this clone: The gene names given are mouse names. The read comes to an end 4 residues before the CDR3 does, leaving the germline J gene to fill in the end. The sample holds other DNA sequences that translate to the same CDR3. The rearrangement joins TRBV13-1 to TRBJ2-7, with D tentatively TRBD2 (6 bases). V lost 0 bases to trimming and J lost 1 base, with 8 bases between them. The CDR3 has 14 amino acids. Germline V gene data show CDR1 as NSHNY and CDR2 as SYGAGN. CDR3: CASSDAGVSYEQYF. The sequenced CDR3 bases are TGTGCCAGCAGTGATGCTGGGGTATCCTAT.